This TCR beta chain is drawn from a study of breast tumors, draining lymph nodes, adjacent tissues. Findings and limits, study-wide: The data were judged consistent with most tumor T cells coming from lymph node and expanding in tumor.

This clonotype came up many times. Its antigen is not known. TCRdb called the multiplex PCR reads again in MiXCR, with one record for every CDR3 protein. The sample contains about 32,000 distinct CDR3 sequences, just over 35% of which appear only once. Germline assignment: CDR1 MDHEN and CDR2 SYDVKM. This CDR3 is 14 amino acids long. With 1 base clipped from V and 2 bases from J, the junction kept 1 base outside the gene matches. Sequencing was carried out using breast tumor tissue. The clonotype was recovered from a female donor with breast cancer. Some clones in this sample may be carry-over from other donors' samples. This chain joins TRBV28 and TRBJ1-2; 7 bases agree with TRBD1. The CDR3 DNA reads as TGTGCCAGCAGTTTATTGGGACAGAACTATGGCTACACCTTC. It yields the protein CASSLLGQNYGYTF.